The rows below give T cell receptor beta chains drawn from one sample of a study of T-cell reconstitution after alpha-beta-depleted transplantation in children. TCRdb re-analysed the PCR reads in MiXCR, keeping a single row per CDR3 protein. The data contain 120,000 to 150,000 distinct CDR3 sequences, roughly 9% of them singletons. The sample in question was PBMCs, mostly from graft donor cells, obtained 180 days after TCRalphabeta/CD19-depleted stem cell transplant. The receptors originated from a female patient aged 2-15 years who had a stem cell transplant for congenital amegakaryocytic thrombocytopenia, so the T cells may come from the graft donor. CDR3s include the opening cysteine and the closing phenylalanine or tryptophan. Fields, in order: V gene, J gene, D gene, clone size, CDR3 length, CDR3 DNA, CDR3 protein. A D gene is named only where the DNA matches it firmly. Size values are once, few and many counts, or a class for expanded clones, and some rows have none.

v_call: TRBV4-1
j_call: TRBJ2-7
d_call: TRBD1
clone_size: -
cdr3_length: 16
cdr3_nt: TGCGCCAGCAGCCCGTACTCCTCCCGGGACAGCTACGAGCAGTACTTC
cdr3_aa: CASSPYSSRDSYEQYF

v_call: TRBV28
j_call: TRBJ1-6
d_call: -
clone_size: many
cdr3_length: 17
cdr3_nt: TGTGCCAGCAGTCCCCATGGGGGGAGCTCCTATAATTCACCCCTCCACTTT
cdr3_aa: CASSPHGGSSYNSPLHF

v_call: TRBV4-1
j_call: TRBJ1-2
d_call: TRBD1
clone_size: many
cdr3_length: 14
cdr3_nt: TGCGCCAGCAGCCAGGGGGACAGGAATTATGGCTACACCTTC
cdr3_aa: CASSQGDRNYGYTF

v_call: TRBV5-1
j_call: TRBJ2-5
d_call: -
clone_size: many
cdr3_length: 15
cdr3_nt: TGCGCCAGCAGCTCTGGTGGGGGGGCGTTCGAGACCCAGTACTTC
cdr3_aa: CASSSGGGAFETQYF

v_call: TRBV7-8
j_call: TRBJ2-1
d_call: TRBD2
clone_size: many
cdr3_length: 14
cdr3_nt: TGTGCCAGCAGTAGTAGCGGGAGGGCCCATGAGCAGTTCTTC
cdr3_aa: CASSSSGRAHEQFF

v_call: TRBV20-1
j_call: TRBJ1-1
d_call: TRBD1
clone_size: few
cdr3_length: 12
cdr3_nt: TGCAGTGCGGGACAGGGAGGCACTGAAGCTTTCTTT
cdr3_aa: CSAGQGGTEAFF

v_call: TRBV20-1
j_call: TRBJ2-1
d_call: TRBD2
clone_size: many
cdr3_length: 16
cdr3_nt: TGCAGTGCTAGATTCCACGGGACTAGCAGGGACAATGAGCAGTTCTTC
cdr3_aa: CSARFHGTSRDNEQFF

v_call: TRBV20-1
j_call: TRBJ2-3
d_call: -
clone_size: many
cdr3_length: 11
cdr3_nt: TGCAGTGCTAGTAAGACAGATACGCAGTATTTT
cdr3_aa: CSASKTDTQYF

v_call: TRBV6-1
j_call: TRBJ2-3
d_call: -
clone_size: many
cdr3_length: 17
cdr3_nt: TGTGCCAGCAAGCGTCAACCCACCATGACTAGCACAGATACGCAGTATTTT
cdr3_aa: CASKRQPTMTSTDTQYF

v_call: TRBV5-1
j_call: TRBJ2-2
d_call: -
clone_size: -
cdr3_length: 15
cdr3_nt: TGCGCCAGCAGCTTGTACAGTTATTCTACCGGGGAGCTGTTTTTT
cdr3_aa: CASSLYSYSTGELFF

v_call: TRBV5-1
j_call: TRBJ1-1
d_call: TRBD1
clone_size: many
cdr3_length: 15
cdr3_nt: TGCGCCAGCAGCTGGACAGGGACCCTGAACACTGAAGCTTTCTTT
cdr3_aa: CASSWTGTLNTEAFF

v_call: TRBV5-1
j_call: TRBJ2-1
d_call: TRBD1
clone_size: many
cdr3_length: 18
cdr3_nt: TGCGCCAGCAGCTTGGCCCCGACAGGGGGAAGCTCCTACAATGAGCAGTTCTTC
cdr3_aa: CASSLAPTGGSSYNEQFF

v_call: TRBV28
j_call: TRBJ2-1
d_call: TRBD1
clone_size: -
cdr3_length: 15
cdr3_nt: TGTGCCAGCAGTCGGTCAGGGGGTTCCGCCAATGAGCAGTTCTTC
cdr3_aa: CASSRSGGSANEQFF

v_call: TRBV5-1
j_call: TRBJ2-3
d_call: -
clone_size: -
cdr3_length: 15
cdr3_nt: TGCGCCAGCAGCTTGTTGTTAGCCGGCACAGATACGCAGTATTTT
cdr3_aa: CASSLLLAGTDTQYF

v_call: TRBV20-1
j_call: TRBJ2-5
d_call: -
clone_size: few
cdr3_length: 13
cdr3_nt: TGCAGTGCTACGGGGTTTATCGGAGAGACCCAGTACTTC
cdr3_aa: CSATGFIGETQYF

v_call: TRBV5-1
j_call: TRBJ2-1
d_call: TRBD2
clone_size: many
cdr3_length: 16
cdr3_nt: TGCGCCAGCAGCTGGAGCGGGGGCCCCGGGTCGATTGAGCAGTTCTTC
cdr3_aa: CASSWSGGPGSIEQFF

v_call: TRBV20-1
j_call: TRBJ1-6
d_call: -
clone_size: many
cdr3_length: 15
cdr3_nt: TGCAGTGCTACAGGGTTTGTTGGTTATAATTCACCCCTCCACTTT
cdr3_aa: CSATGFVGYNSPLHF

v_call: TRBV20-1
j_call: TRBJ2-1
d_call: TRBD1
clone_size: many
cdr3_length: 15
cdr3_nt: TGCAGTGCGACTCGTGGACAGGGATCCTACAATGAGCAGTTCTTC
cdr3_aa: CSATRGQGSYNEQFF

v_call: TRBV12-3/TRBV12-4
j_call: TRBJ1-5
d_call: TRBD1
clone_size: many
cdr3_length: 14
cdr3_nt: TGTGCCAGCAGACAGGGGGCGAGCAATCAGCCCCAGCATTTT
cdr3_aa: CASRQGASNQPQHF

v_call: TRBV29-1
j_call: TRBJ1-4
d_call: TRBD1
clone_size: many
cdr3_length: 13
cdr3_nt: TGCAGCGCCGAGACAGGGACTAATGAAAAACTGTTTTTT
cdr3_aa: CSAETGTNEKLFF

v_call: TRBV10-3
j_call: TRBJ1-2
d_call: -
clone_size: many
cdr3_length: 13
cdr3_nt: TGTGCCATCAGTGAGCGCCACGACTATGGCTACACCTTC
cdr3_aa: CAISERHDYGYTF

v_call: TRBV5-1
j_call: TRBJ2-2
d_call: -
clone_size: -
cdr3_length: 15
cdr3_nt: TGCGCCAGCAGCTTGGAAGGCCCGGGCGGCGGGGAGCTGTTTTTT
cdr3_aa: CASSLEGPGGGELFF

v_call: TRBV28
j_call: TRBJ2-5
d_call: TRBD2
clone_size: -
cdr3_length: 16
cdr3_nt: TGTGCCAGCAGTCGCACCCCGACTAGCGGGAGAGAGACCCAGTACTTC
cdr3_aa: CASSRTPTSGRETQYF

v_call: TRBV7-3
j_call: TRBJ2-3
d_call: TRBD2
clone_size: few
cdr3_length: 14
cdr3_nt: TGTGCCAGCAGCGACGGACTAGCCGCAGATACGCAGTATTTT
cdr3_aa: CASSDGLAADTQYF

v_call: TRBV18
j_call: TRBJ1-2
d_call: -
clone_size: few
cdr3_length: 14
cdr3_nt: TGTGCCAGCTCACCATCCGGGTCCTACCAGGGCTACACCTTC
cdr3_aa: CASSPSGSYQGYTF

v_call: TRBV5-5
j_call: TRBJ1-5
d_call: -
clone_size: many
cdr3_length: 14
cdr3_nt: TGTGCCAGCAGCTTGGGGTCAAGCAATCAGCCCCAGCATTTT
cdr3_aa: CASSLGSSNQPQHF

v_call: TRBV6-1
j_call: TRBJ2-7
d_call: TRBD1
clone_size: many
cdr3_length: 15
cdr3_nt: TGTGCCAGCAGCGGAACCCCGGGACAGGCCTACGAGCAGTACTTC
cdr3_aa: CASSGTPGQAYEQYF

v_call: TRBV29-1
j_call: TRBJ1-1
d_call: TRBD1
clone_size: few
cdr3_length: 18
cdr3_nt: TGCAGCGTTAGGGGACAGGATGCTTCGGGACGGCTAACCCCTGAAGCTTTCTTT
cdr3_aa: CSVRGQDASGRLTPEAFF

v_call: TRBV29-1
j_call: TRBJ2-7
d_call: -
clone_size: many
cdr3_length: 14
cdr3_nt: TGCAGCGTTTCCTTCGGACGGACACCCCACGAGCAGTACTTC
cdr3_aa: CSVSFGRTPHEQYF

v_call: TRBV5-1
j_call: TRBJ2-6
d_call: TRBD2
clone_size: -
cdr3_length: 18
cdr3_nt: TGCGCCAGCAGTCCCCCTGGCGGGGGGCTCTCTGGGGCCAACGTCCTGACTTTC
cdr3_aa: CASSPPGGGLSGANVLTF

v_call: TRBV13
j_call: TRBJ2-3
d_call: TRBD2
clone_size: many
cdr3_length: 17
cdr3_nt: TGTGCCAGCAGCTTAGTGTCTAGCGGAGGTGGCACAGATACGCAGTATTTT
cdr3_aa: CASSLVSSGGGTDTQYF

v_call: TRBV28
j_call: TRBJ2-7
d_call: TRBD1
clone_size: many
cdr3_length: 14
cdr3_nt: TGTGCCAGCAGTTTTTCGGGACAGATGTACGAGCAGTACTTC
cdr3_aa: CASSFSGQMYEQYF

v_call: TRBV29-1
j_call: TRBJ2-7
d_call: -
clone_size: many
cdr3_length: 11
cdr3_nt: TGCAGCGTTGAGCTGGTACACGAGCAGTACTTC
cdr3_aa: CSVELVHEQYF

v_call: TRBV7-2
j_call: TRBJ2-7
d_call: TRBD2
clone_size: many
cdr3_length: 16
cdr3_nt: TGTGCCAGCAGAGGCGGGGGGCCTTCATCCCTCTACGAGCAGTACTTC
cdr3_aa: CASRGGGPSSLYEQYF

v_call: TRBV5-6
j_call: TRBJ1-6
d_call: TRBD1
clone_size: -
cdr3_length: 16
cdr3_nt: TGTGCCAGCAGACGCCGACAGGGTTTGATGGATTCACCCCTCCACTTT
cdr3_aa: CASRRRQGLMDSPLHF

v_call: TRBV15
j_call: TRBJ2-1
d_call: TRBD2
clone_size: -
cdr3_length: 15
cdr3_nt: TGTGCCACCAGCAGAGAACTAGCGGGAGTGGATGAGCAGTTCTTC
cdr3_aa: CATSRELAGVDEQFF

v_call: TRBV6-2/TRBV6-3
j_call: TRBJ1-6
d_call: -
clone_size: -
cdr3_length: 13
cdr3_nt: TGTGCATCGGGGAACAGGGATGATTCACCCCTCCACTTT
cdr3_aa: CASGNRDDSPLHF

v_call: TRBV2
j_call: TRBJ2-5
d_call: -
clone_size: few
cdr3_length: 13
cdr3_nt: TGTGCCAGCAGTGAGGTCTCGTTTGAAGCCCAGTACTTC
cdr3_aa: CASSEVSFEAQYF

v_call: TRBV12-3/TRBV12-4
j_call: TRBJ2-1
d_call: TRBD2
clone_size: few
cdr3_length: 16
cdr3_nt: TGTGCCAGCAGTTACCCCGGGGGGAAGGGCTACAATGAGCAGTTCTTC
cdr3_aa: CASSYPGGKGYNEQFF

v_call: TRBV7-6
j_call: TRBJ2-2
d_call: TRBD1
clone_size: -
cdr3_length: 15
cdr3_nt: TGTGCCAGCAGCTCTCAGGACAGGGGAAACGGGGAGCTGTTTTTT
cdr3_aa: CASSSQDRGNGELFF

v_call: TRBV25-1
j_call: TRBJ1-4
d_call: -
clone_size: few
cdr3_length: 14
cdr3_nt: TGTGCCAGCAGGTCGGGCCCGGGGAGTGAAAAACTGTTTTTT
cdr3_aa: CASRSGPGSEKLFF

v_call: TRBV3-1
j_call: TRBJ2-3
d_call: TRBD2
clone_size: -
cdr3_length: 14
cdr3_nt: TGTGCCAGCAGCCAAGGGACTAGCGCAAGTACGCAGTATTTT
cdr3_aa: CASSQGTSASTQYF

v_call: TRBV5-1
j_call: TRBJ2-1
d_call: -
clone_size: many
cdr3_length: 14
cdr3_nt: TGCGCCAGCAGAAGTGGGCTAGTTTACAATGAGCAGTTCTTC
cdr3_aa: CASRSGLVYNEQFF

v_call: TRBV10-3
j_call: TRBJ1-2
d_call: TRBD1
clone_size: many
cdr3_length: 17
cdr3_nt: TGTGCCATCAGTGATCCGGGACAGGGGGCGAATAACTATGGCTACACCTTC
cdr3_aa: CAISDPGQGANNYGYTF

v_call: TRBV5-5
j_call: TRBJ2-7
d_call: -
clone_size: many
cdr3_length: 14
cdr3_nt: TGTGCCAGCAGCTTCGTCGAGGGGACGCACGAGCAGTACTTC
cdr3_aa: CASSFVEGTHEQYF

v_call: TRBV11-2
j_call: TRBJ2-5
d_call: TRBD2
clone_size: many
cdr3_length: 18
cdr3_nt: TGTGCCAGCAGCCCACGACTAAAGACTAGCGGGAGGGAAGAGACCCAGTACTTC
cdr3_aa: CASSPRLKTSGREETQYF

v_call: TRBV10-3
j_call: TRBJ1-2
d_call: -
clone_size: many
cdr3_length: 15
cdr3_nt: TGTGCCATCAGTGAGGCGGGACACTCCTTCTATGGCTACACCTTC
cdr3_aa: CAISEAGHSFYGYTF

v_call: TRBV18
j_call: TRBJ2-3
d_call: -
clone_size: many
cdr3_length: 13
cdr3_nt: TGTGCCAGCTCAGCATCTTTCACAGATACGCAGTATTTT
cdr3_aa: CASSASFTDTQYF